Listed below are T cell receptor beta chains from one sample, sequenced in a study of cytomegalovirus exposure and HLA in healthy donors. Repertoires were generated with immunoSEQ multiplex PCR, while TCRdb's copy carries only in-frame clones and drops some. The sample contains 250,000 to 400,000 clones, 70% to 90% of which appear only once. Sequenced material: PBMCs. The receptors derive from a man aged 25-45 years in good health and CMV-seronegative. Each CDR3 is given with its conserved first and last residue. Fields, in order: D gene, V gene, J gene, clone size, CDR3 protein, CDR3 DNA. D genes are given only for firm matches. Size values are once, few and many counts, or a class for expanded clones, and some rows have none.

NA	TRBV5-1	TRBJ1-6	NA	CASSLISGGSPLHF	TGCGCCAGCAGCCTAATCTCGGGGGGATCACCCCTCCACTTT
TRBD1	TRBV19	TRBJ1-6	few	CASSTSDRANSPLHF	TGTGCCAGTAGTACTTCGGACAGGGCTAATTCACCCCTCCACTTT
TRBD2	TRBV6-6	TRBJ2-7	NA	CASTDWRGGLYEQYF	TGTGCCAGCACCGACTGGCGGGGGGGCCTCTACGAGCAGTACTTC
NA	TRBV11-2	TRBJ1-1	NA	CASSLDMEGIMNTEAFF	TGTGCCAGCAGCTTAGATATGGAGGGTATCATGAACACTGAAGCTTTCTTT
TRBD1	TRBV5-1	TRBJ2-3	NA	CASSEQPGGAADTQYF	TGCGCCAGCAGCGAACAGCCAGGGGGCGCGGCAGATACGCAGTATTTT
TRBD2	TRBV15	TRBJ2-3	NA	CATSGYSGGLTDTQYF	TGTGCCACCAGCGGTTATAGCGGGGGCCTCACAGATACGCAGTATTTT
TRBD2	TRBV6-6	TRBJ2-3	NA	CASRPSGGASTDTQYF	TGTGCCAGCAGACCTAGCGGGGGGGCTAGCACAGATACGCAGTATTTT
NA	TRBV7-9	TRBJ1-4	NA	CASSLVGQGDEKLFF	TGTGCCAGCAGCTTAGTTGGGCAGGGTGATGAAAAACTGTTTTTT
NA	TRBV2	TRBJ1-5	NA	CASSGQGNQPQHF	TGTGCCAGCAGTGGGCAGGGGAATCAGCCCCAGCATTTT
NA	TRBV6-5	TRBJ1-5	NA	CASKPSWGGNQPQHF	TGTGCCAGCAAGCCCTCCTGGGGCGGCAATCAGCCCCAGCATTTT
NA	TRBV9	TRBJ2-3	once	CASSLQGNTQYF	TGTGCCAGCAGCCTACAGGGCAATACGCAGTATTTT
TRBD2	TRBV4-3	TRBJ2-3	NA	CASSQDIAGGGTDTQYF	TGCGCCAGCAGCCAAGACATAGCGGGGGGGGGCACAGATACGCAGTATTTT
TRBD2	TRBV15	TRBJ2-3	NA	CATSRESGGTTDTQYF	TGTGCCACCAGCAGAGAGAGCGGGGGGACCACAGATACGCAGTATTTT
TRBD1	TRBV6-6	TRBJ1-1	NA	CASSYVTGGNTEAFF	TGTGCCAGCAGTTACGTTACAGGGGGGAACACTGAAGCTTTCTTT
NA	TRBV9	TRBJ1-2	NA	CASSVEGPNYGYTF	TGTGCCAGCAGCGTAGAGGGGCCTAACTATGGCTACACCTTC
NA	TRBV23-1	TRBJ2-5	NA	CASSQSTHQETQYF	TGCGCCAGCAGTCAATCCACACACCAAGAGACCCAGTACTTC
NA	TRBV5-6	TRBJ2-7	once	CASRVIGQGPTSYEQYF	TGTGCCAGCAGGGTGATCGGCCAGGGGCCTACTTCCTACGAGCAGTACTTC